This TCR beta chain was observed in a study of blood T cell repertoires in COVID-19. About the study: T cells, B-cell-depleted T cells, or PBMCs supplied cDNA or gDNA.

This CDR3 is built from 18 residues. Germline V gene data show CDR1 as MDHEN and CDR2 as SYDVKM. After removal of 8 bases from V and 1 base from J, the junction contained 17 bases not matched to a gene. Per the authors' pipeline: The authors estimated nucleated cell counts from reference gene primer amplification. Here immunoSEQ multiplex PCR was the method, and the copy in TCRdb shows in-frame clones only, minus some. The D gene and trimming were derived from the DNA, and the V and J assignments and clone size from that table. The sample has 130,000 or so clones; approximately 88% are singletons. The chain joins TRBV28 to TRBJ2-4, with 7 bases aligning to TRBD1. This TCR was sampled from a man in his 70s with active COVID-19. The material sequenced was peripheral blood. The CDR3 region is CASSPWDRLYPAKNIQYF. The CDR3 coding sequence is TGTGCCAGCTCACCCTGGGACAGACTGTATCCGGCCAAAAACATTCAGTACTTC.